A selection of T cell receptor beta chains follows, all from one sample in a study of blood T cell repertoires in COVID-19. Produced via immunoSEQ multiplex PCR; TCRdb's table is partial and in-frame only. Among approximately 280,000 clones listed, around nine tenths were seen once. The sequenced material came from peripheral blood. All receptors come from an older woman with acute or convalescent COVID-19. CDR3s include the opening cysteine and the closing phenylalanine or tryptophan. Fields, in order: clone size, J gene, D gene, V gene, CDR3 protein, CDR3 DNA. A D gene is named only where the DNA matches it firmly. Only some rows state a clone size, as once, few, many or a class for expanded clones.

>few|TRBJ2-3|TRBD2|TRBV30
CAWSPLAGSTDTQYF
TGTGCCTGGAGTCCTCTAGCGGGGAGCACAGATACGCAGTATTTT
>NA|TRBJ1-2|TRBD1|TRBV25-1
CASRGQDSYGYTF
TGTGCCAGCAGAGGACAGGACTCCTATGGCTACACCTTC
>once|TRBJ2-1|NA|TRBV15
CATSSRLSRLGNEQFF
TGTGCCACCAGCTCACGCCTCTCCAGACTAGGCAATGAGCAGTTCTTC
>once|TRBJ1-1|NA|TRBV27
CASSLSKTQNTEAFF
TGTGCCAGCAGTTTATCTAAGACACAGAACACTGAAGCTTTCTTT
>NA|TRBJ2-1|NA|TRBV5-1
CASSLASSLNEQFF
TGCGCCAGCAGCTTGGCCTCTAGCTTAAATGAGCAGTTCTTC
>NA|TRBJ2-1|TRBD2|TRBV7-8
CASSSTGLAGGPSSYNEQFF
TGTGCCAGCAGCTCAACTGGACTAGCGGGAGGGCCTAGCTCCTACAATGAGCAGTTCTTC
>NA|TRBJ2-1|NA|TRBV11-2
CASSFYGTPTEQFF
TGTGCCAGCAGCTTTTACGGGACACCCACTGAGCAGTTCTTC
>NA|TRBJ2-5|NA|TRBV9
CASSAHSQETQYF
TGTGCCAGCAGCGCCCACTCTCAAGAGACCCAGTACTTC
>NA|TRBJ1-5|NA|TRBV15
CATRGWGPGGSQPQHF
TGTGCCACCAGAGGCTGGGGCCCCGGTGGATCTCAGCCCCAGCATTTT
>NA|TRBJ2-1|NA|TRBV5-1
CASSLQGGNEQFF
TGCGCCAGCAGCCTACAGGGGGGGAATGAGCAGTTCTTC
>once|TRBJ1-2|TRBD1|TRBV3-1/TRBV3-2
CASSRGQGAGYTF
TGTGCCAGCAGCCGGGGACAGGGGGCTGGCTACACCTTC
>NA|TRBJ2-7|TRBD1|TRBV4-3
CASSQDGTDDSYEQYF
TGCGCCAGCAGCCAAGATGGGACAGACGACTCCTACGAGCAGTACTTC
>NA|TRBJ1-6|NA|TRBV25-1
CASSDSSPTLFHSPLHF
TGTGCCAGCAGTGATTCTTCCCCGACACTCTTCCATTCACCCCTCCACTTT
>NA|TRBJ2-3|NA|TRBV19
CASNQGRSTDTQYF
TGTGCCAGTAACCAGGGCCGTAGCACAGATACGCAGTATTTT
>NA|TRBJ1-5|NA|TRBV7-8
CASSFGRDQPQHF
TGTGCCAGCAGCTTTGGCAGGGATCAGCCCCAGCATTTT
>NA|TRBJ1-2|TRBD1|TRBV24-1
CATSGWTGEGYTF
TGTGCCACCAGTGGGTGGACAGGGGAAGGCTACACCTTC
>NA|TRBJ1-2|NA|TRBV10-3
CAISESETGLLYGYTF
TGTGCCATCAGTGAGTCGGAAACAGGCCTTCTCTATGGCTACACCTTC
>NA|TRBJ1-2|TRBD1|TRBV28
CASSWKGTGSLYGYTF
TGTGCCAGCAGTTGGAAAGGGACAGGGTCTCTCTATGGCTACACCTTC
>few|TRBJ2-3|TRBD2|TRBV20-1
CSASSMTRGSLDTQYF
TGCAGTGCTAGTTCGATGACCCGCGGGAGCCTAGATACGCAGTATTTT
>once|TRBJ2-1|TRBD2|TRBV27
CASTQGLAGGRTYNEQFF
TGTGCCAGCACCCAGGGACTAGCGGGAGGCCGAACTTACAATGAGCAGTTCTTC
>NA|TRBJ1-5|TRBD1|TRBV19
CASSIVGTGYQPQHF
TGTGCCAGTAGTATAGTAGGGACAGGGTATCAGCCCCAGCATTTT
>NA|TRBJ1-5|NA|TRBV6-1
CASSLAGDNQPQHF
TGTGCCAGCAGTCTAGCAGGGGATAATCAGCCCCAGCATTTT
>NA|TRBJ1-2|NA|TRBV3-1/TRBV3-2
CASSQDNRVGYTF
TGTGCCAGCAGCCAAGATAACAGGGTAGGCTACACCTTC
>once|TRBJ1-1|NA|TRBV6-5
CASSLDSGVEAFF
TGTGCCAGCAGTCTGGACTCAGGGGTTGAAGCTTTCTTT
>NA|TRBJ1-5|NA|TRBV27
CASRTESQPQHF
TGTGCCAGCAGGACTGAGTCTCAGCCCCAGCATTTT
>NA|TRBJ1-1|NA|TRBV19
CASSIFEAGAKSTEAFF
TGTGCCAGTAGTATATTTGAGGCAGGGGCCAAATCAACTGAAGCTTTCTTT
>NA|TRBJ1-2|TRBD1|TRBV19
CASRGTGKDGYTF
TGTGCCAGTAGAGGGACAGGGAAAGATGGCTACACCTTC
>NA|TRBJ1-2|NA|TRBV6-5
CASSRAREYGYTF
TGTGCCAGCAGCCGAGCCCGGGAATATGGCTACACCTTC
>NA|TRBJ1-4|TRBD1|TRBV5-1
CASSLDRGDNEKLFF
TGCGCCAGCAGCCTGGACAGGGGGGATAATGAAAAACTGTTTTTT
>NA|TRBJ1-1|NA|TRBV7-9
CASSLKWGGGTEAFF
TGTGCCAGCAGCTTAAAATGGGGAGGGGGCACTGAAGCTTTCTTT
>NA|TRBJ1-1|TRBD1|TRBV6-5
CASIIDRVNTEAFF
TGTGCCAGCATAATTGACAGGGTTAACACTGAAGCTTTCTTT
>once|TRBJ2-1|TRBD1|TRBV18
CASSGQLRVTYNEQFF
TGTGCCAGCTCGGGACAGCTCCGGGTTACCTACAATGAGCAGTTCTTC
>once|TRBJ2-2|NA|TRBV9
CASSVLGRGSTGELFF
TGTGCCAGCAGCGTATTAGGCAGGGGATCCACCGGGGAGCTGTTTTTT
>NA|TRBJ1-3|NA|TRBV7-3
CASSPTGSGNTIYF
TGTGCCAGCAGCCCCACAGGGTCTGGAAACACCATATATTTT
>NA|TRBJ2-2|NA|TRBV13
CASSSTGHANTGELFF
TGTGCCAGCAGCTCAACAGGTCACGCGAACACCGGGGAGCTGTTTTTT
>once|TRBJ2-3|NA|TRBV6-5
CASRERSTEAQYF
TGTGCCAGCAGGGAGCGGTCCACAGAGGCGCAGTATTTT
>once|TRBJ2-5|NA|TRBV6-4
CASSATGGRGETQYF
TGTGCCAGCAGTGCGACTGGGGGTCGGGGGGAGACCCAGTACTTC